This T cell receptor (beta chain) was profiled in a study of blood T cell repertoires in COVID-19. CDR3 length: 15 residues. Per germline, CDR1 LNHDA and CDR2 SQIVND (reference sequence). Losses at the gene ends were 6 bases for V and 5 bases for J; bases not matched to a gene: 9. Repertoires were generated with immunoSEQ multiplex PCR, while TCRdb's copy carries only in-frame clones and drops some. The repertoire holds 120,000 or so clones, over 75% seen once, with approximately 10% in the top ten. V and J are TRBV19 and TRBJ1-4; 7 bases line up with TRBD1. The sample consisted of peripheral blood. The TCR sequence derives from a man in his 60s with acute or convalescent COVID-19. The CDR3 DNA reads TGTGCCAGTAGCCAACGGACAGGAGGAAATGAAAAACTGTTTTTT. Protein product: CASSQRTGGNEKLFF.